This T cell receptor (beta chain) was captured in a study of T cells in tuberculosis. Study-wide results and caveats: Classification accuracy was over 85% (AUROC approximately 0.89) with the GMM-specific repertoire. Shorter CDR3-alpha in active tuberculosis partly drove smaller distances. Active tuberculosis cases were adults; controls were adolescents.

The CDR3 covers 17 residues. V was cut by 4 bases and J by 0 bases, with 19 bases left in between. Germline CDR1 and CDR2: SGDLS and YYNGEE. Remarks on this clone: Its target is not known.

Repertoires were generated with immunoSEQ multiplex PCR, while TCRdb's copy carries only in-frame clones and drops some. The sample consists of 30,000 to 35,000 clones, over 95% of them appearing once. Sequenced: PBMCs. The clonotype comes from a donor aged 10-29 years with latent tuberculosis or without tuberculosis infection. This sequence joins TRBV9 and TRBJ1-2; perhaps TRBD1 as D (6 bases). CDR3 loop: CASSPTYTGRANYGYTF. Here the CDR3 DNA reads TGTGCCAGCAGCCCAACGTATACAGGGAGAGCTAACTATGGCTACACCTTC.